The clone carrying this T cell receptor beta chain was seen once. The source of the sample is a study of blood T cell repertoires in COVID-19. Study context: Sources were T cells, B-cell-depleted T cells, or PBMCs; the material itself was cDNA or gDNA.

Germline-derived CDR1 and CDR2 are MNHEY and SVGAGI. This CDR3 has 15 amino acids. V was clipped by 4 bases and J by 2 bases, with 15 bases between them. One Seattle source followed patients from active infection through their disease course. The assay was immunoSEQ multiplex PCR, and TCRdb's table has in-frame clones only and misses some. The table includes about 200,000 clones, nearly 90% detected once. The source is a man between 45 and 60 years old with COVID-19, enrolled during active disease. This chain links TRBV6-5 with TRBJ2-7; TRBD1 is a possible D gene (6 bases). What was sequenced was peripheral blood. The CDR3 sequence is CASSFSLTGTYEQYF. The CDR3 bases are TGTGCCAGCAGTTTCTCCCTGACAGGAACCTACGAGCAGTACTTC.